These 22 T cell receptor beta chains were sequenced from one sample in a study of blood T cell repertoires in COVID-19. This table comes from immunoSEQ multiplex PCR, and its TCRdb copy is limited to in-frame clones, with some not included. The table records about 62,000 clones, around 90% of them present only once. Sequencing was done on a sample of peripheral blood. The receptors were gathered from a man between 65 and 79 years old with acute or convalescent COVID-19.

In DNA, the CDR3 is TGTGCCAGCAGCTTAAGCCGGGACAGCCAAGAGACCCAGTACTTC. This translates into CASSLSRDSQETQYF. This chain connects TRBV7-3 to TRBJ2-5; TRBD1 matches 7 bases. Germline CDR1 is SGHTA and CDR2 is FQGTGA. V gave up 1 base and J gave up 1 base; unmatched junction bases: 3. The CDR3 spans 15 residues.

V and J are TRBV28 and TRBJ2-7, with D tentatively TRBD1 (6 bases). V dropped 2 bases and J dropped 4 bases, with 12 bases sitting between them. The CDR3 sequence is 14 residues long. Germline assignment: CDR1 MDHEN and CDR2 SYDVKM. The CDR3 nucleotides read TGTGCCAGCAGTTTAGTGGCAGGGGCATACGAGCAGTACTTC. Residues: CASSLVAGAYEQYF. Together with reference TRBV28 and TRBJ2-7, the CDR3 gives the full variable domain: DVKVTQSSRYLVKRTGEKVFLECVQDMDHENMFWYRQDPGLGLRLIYFSYDVKMKEKGDIPEGYSVSREKKERFSLILESASTNQTSMYLCASSLVAGAYEQYFGPGTRLTVT.

This chain joins TRBV28 and TRBJ1-2; maybe TRBD1 (5 bases). Germline V gene lookup returns CDR1 MDHEN and CDR2 SYDVKM. The CDR3 length is 15 residues. Trimming shortened V by 9 bases and J by 4 bases, and 21 bases separated the two germline ends. This chain's CDR3 is CASISALSGGYGYTF. CDR3 nucleotide sequence: TGTGCCAGTATAAGCGCGTTGTCCGGGGGCTATGGCTACACCTTC.

This chain links TRBV19 with TRBJ2-2; TRBD1 is a possible D gene (7 bases). Germline V gene data show CDR1 as LNHDA and CDR2 as SQIVND (reference sequence). V was shortened by 6 bases and J by 4 bases, with 15 bases between the two germline ends. The CDR3 runs to 15 residues. CDR3 amino acids: CASRDYGQATGELFF. DNA of the CDR3: TGTGCCAGTAGGGACTATGGACAGGCCACCGGGGAGCTGTTTTTT.

The rearrangement joins TRBV6-5 to TRBJ1-2; 8 bases are shared with TRBD1. The CDR3 is made up of 14 amino acids. The V gene end was trimmed by 6 bases and the J gene end by 7 bases; junction bases not matched to a gene: 10. The germline V gene encodes CDR1 MNHEY and CDR2 SVGAGI. CDR3 nucleotides: TGTGCCAGCAGCCAGACTAGGACAGGGCTTGGCTACACCTTC. Encoded protein: CASSQTRTGLGYTF.

The chain couples TRBV7-2 to TRBJ2-1, with TRBD1 matching 11 bases. Unmatched junction bases numbered 3, after V lost 3 bases and J lost 2 bases. Germline CDR1 SGHTA, CDR2 FQGNSA. The CDR3 length is 16 residues. CDR3 sequence (DNA): TGTGCCAGCAGCTTGTGGACAGGGGGCGCCTACAATGAGCAGTTCTTC. Residues: CASSLWTGGAYNEQFF. Filled out from reference TRBV7-2 and TRBJ2-1, the complete variable domain reads GAGVSQSPSNKVTEKGKDVELRCDPISGHTALYWYRQSLGQGLEFLIYFQGNSAPDKSGLPSDRFSAERTGGSVSTLTIQRTQQEDSAVYLCASSLWTGGAYNEQFFGPGTRLTVL.

This chain links TRBV6-1 with TRBJ2-7; 8 bases line up with TRBD1. Trimming at V came to 0 bases and at J to 2 bases, leaving 3 bases not matched to a gene. Germline CDR1 and CDR2: MNHNS and SASEGT. This CDR3 contains 15 residues. CDR3 coding DNA: TGTGCCAGCAGTGAAGCAGGGACAGGCCCCTACGAGCAGTACTTC. This gives the protein CASSEAGTGPYEQYF.

This clone turned up a few times. The chain recombines TRBV4-2 with TRBJ2-3; TRBD2 aligns across 9 bases. Germline loops: CDR1 LGHNA, CDR2 YNFKEQ. The CDR3 is 17 amino acids. The V and J ends lost 1 base and 2 bases, in that order; junction bases with no gene match: 7. DNA for the CDR3: TGTGCCAGCAGCCAAGCCGCACTAGCGGGCATCACAGATACGCAGTATTTT. Its translation: CASSQAALAGITDTQYF.

This rearrangement joins TRBV7-9 to TRBJ2-5; possibly TRBD1 for D (6 bases). Trimming took 4 bases from V and 5 from J, leaving 20 bases between them. CDR1 and CDR2 from the germline V gene are SEHNR and FQNEAQ (reference sequence). CDR3 size: 16 residues. For the CDR3, the DNA is TGTGCCAGCAGCTCCCGGGACAACGTACTCGGGGAGACCCAGTACTTC. Amino acid sequence: CASSSRDNVLGETQYF.

Only a few counts were recorded for this clone. V usage is TRBV29-1 and J usage is TRBJ1-1; D is possibly TRBD1 (5 bases). The length of the CDR3 is 13 residues. Deletions cut 6 bases from V and 1 base from J, with 12 bases between. Looked up from germline, CDR1 is SQVTM and CDR2 is ANQGSEA. The CDR3 bases are TGCAGCGTCACGAGGACATCGAACACTGAAGCTTTCTTT. This codes for CSVTRTSNTEAFF.

The table lists this clone with a few counts. The chain recombines TRBV5-1 with TRBJ1-2; D gene ambiguous. Per germline, CDR1 SGHRS and CDR2 YFSETQ. Trimming removed 4 bases from V and 4 bases from J, with 14 bases in between. The CDR3 totals 14 residues. This CDR3 reads CASSEDQIGYGYTF. For the CDR3, the DNA is TGCGCCAGCAGCGAGGATCAGATAGGCTATGGCTACACCTTC.

V and J are TRBV28 and TRBJ2-1; D remains ambiguous. There are 14 residues in the CDR3. The V end was cut by 8 bases, the J end by 0 bases, with 11 bases between. Per the germline V gene, CDR1 is MDHEN and CDR2 is SYDVKM. CDR3 DNA: TGTGCCAGCGAGTTTCAAAGCTCCTACAATGAGCAGTTCTTC. Its protein product is CASEFQSSYNEQFF.

This rearrangement joins TRBV19 to TRBJ2-5; D is undetermined. From germline, CDR1 is LNHDA and CDR2 SQIVND (reference sequence). V gave up 5 bases and J gave up 0 bases, with 10 bases separating them. The CDR3 extends over 14 amino acids. CDR3 in amino acids: CASSRSAYQETQYF. Written as DNA, the CDR3 is TGTGCCAGTAGTCGTTCAGCGTACCAAGAGACCCAGTACTTC.

V is TRBV19 and J is TRBJ1-2; 7 bases agree with TRBD1. CDR3 length: 14 residues. Trimming at V came to 4 bases and at J to 3 bases, leaving 5 bases not matched to a gene. CDR1 and CDR2 (germline): LNHDA, SQIVND (reference sequence). CDR3 sequence (DNA): TGTGCCAGTAGTAGCAGGGGGAAAGACTATGGCTACACCTTC. Amino acid sequence: CASSSRGKDYGYTF.

This rearrangement joins TRBV3-1 (or the pseudogene TRBV3-2) to TRBJ2-1; a weak D match, TRBD2 (6 bases). V lost 4 bases and J lost 0, with 16 bases in between. Germline values: CDR1 LGHDT, CDR2 YNNKEL (reference sequence). This CDR3 is 17 amino acids long. CDR3 loop: CASSRPIGSYSYNEQFF. The CDR3 DNA reads TGTGCCAGCAGCCGACCGATCGGGAGTTACTCCTACAATGAGCAGTTCTTC.

This chain links TRBV3-1 (or the pseudogene TRBV3-2) with TRBJ2-1; 8 nucleotides align to TRBD2. Germline values: CDR1 LGHDT, CDR2 YNNKEL (reference sequence). V dropped 1 base and J dropped 1; count of bases not matched to a gene: 3. This CDR3 region has 16 residues. CDR3: CASSQVLAGSYNEQFF. CDR3 nucleotides: TGTGCCAGCAGCCAAGTTTTAGCGGGATCCTACAATGAGCAGTTCTTC.

The rearrangement uses TRBV10-3 and TRBJ2-2; maybe TRBD2 (6 bases). Trimming took 6 bases from V and 7 from J, leaving 9 bases between them. CDR1 and CDR2 from the germline V gene are ENHRY and SYGVKD. The CDR3 is 12 amino acids. CDR3 in DNA: TGTGCCATCAGGGGGACTGGCGGGGAGCTGTTTTTT. This sequence encodes CAIRGTGGELFF.

This chain connects TRBV6-1 to TRBJ1-5, with 7 positions matching TRBD1. The length of the CDR3 is 12 residues. With V trimmed by 2 bases and J by 9 bases, 1 base remained unmatched. Germline assignment: CDR1 MNHNS and CDR2 SASEGT. In DNA form, the CDR3 reads TGTGCCAGCAGTGAACAGGGGGGGCCCCAGCATTTT. It is translated as CASSEQGGPQHF.

Here the CDR3 DNA reads TGTGCCAGCAGCGCCTTTCCCCCCGGAGGGACCCAGTACTTC. Amino acids: CASSAFPPGGTQYF. This chain connects TRBV9 to TRBJ2-5; D is possibly TRBD2 (5 bases). Germline lookup yields CDR1 SGDLS and CDR2 YYNGEE. V gave up 3 bases and J gave up 7 bases, with 16 bases separating them. The CDR3 has 14 amino acids.

There are a few counts of this clone. The rearrangement links TRBV10-3 to TRBJ2-4; D might be TRBD1 (5 bases). The CDR3 is 12 amino acids. The germline CDR1 and CDR2 sequences are ENHRY and SYGVKD. V was shortened by 6 bases and J by 6 bases, with 9 bases between the two germline ends. The CDR3 bases are TGTGCCATCAGGGGGCAGGGAAACATTCAGTACTTC. Its translation is CAIRGQGNIQYF.

This chain links TRBV24-1 with TRBJ1-2; D is perhaps TRBD1 (6 bases). The CDR3 is 14 amino acids. The germline V gene has CDR1 KGHDR and CDR2 SFDVKD. Between the trimmed V and J ends, which lost 6 bases and 3 bases, there was a span of 13 bases. CDR3 region: CATSQQGNHYGYTF. In nucleotides, the CDR3 is TGTGCCACCAGTCAACAGGGAAATCACTATGGCTACACCTTC.

The genes are TRBV10-1 and TRBJ1-2; TRBD1 might be the D (6 bases). Trimming took 3 bases from V and 4 from J, leaving 12 bases between them. The CDR3 sequence is 14 residues long. From germline, CDR1 is WNHNN and CDR2 SYGVQD (reference sequence). CDR3 amino acids: CASSDYGQRYGYTF. CDR3 nucleotides: TGCGCCAGCAGTGATTACGGACAGCGCTATGGCTACACCTTC.